The 22 T cell receptor beta chains in this list originate from one sample, sequenced in a study of cytomegalovirus exposure and HLA in healthy donors. The PCR was carried out with 60 Vbeta primers and 13 Jbeta primers. Method: immunoSEQ multiplex PCR; TCRdb's copy keeps in-frame clones and lacks some. The table records around 140,000 clones, approximately 75% of them present only once. Sequenced input: PBMCs. The receptor set was obtained from a male donor in good health and CMV-seronegative.

This chain joins TRBV7-2 and TRBJ2-5; tentative D call: TRBD1 (6 bases). This CDR3 is built from 12 residues. Germline V lookup: CDR1 SGHTA, CDR2 FQGNSA. Trimming left V 3 bases short and J 11 bases short, with 13 bases between. CDR3 in amino acids: CASSFVRDTQYF. The CDR3 coding sequence is TGTGCCAGCAGCTTCGTCCGGGACACACAGTACTTC. Drawing the rest from reference TRBV7-2 and TRBJ2-5, the complete variable domain is GAGVSQSPSNKVTEKGKDVELRCDPISGHTALYWYRQSLGQGLEFLIYFQGNSAPDKSGLPSDRFSAERTGGSVSTLTIQRTQQEDSAVYLCASSFVRDTQYFGPGTRLLVL.

This clone was counted only a few times. This chain joins TRBV11-3 and TRBJ1-1; 7 bases are shared with TRBD1. The CDR3 runs 14 residues. V shed 5 bases, J shed 4 bases, and the junction held 7 bases outside the gene matches. From germline, CDR1 is SGHNT and CDR2 YENEEA. CDR3 amino acids: CASSGQQGSTEAFF. The CDR3 nucleotides read TGTGCCAGCAGCGGTCAACAGGGGAGCACTGAAGCTTTCTTT. Combining the CDR3 with reference TRBV11-3 and TRBJ1-1 gives the whole variable domain EAGVVQSPRYKIIEKKQPVAFWCNPISGHNTLYWYLQNLGQGPELLIRYENEEAVDDSQLPKDRFSAERLKGVDSTLKIQPAELGDSAVYLCASSGQQGSTEAFFGQGTRLTVV.

V is TRBV5-1 and J is TRBJ2-5, with 9 bases identical to TRBD2. CDR1 and CDR2 (germline): SGHRS, YFSETQ. The length of the CDR3 is 15 residues. The trim removed 5 bases at V and 2 bases at J, leaving 7 bases unmatched. The CDR3 sequence is CASSRGGGGQETQYF. CDR3 bases: TGCGCCAGCAGTAGGGGCGGGGGGGGACAAGAGACCCAGTACTTC.

This chain connects TRBV5-6 to TRBJ1-1; TRBD1 matches 10 bases. This CDR3 spans 15 amino acids. Germline-derived CDR1 and CDR2 are SGHDT and YYEEEE. The V and J ends lost 3 bases and 8 bases, in that order; junction bases with no gene match: 10. Here the CDR3 reads CASSSRDRGSWEAFF. The DNA for the CDR3 is TGTGCCAGCAGCTCGCGGGACAGGGGCTCCTGGGAAGCTTTCTTT.

The gene calls are TRBV21-1 and TRBJ2-5; the D segment call TRBD1 is taken from the table without a DNA check. TRBV21-1 is a pseudogene. This CDR3 contains 14 residues. The CDR3 DNA reads as TGTGCCAGCAAACTGGACAGAAAACAAGAGACCCAGTACTTC. Translation: CASKLDRKQETQYF.

The chain recombines TRBV7-2 with TRBJ1-2; the match to TRBD1 covers 9 bases. The J segment lost 2 bases and the V segment lost 4 bases, leaving 8 bases of the junction unmatched. The CDR3 is 16 residues long. Germline-derived CDR1 and CDR2 are SGHTA and FQGNSA. The CDR3 loop reads CASSWGQGWRNYGYTF. The DNA for the CDR3 is TGTGCCAGCAGCTGGGGACAGGGATGGAGAAACTATGGCTACACCTTC.

The chain is built from TRBV30 and TRBJ1-1; D is unresolved. Germline V lookup: CDR1 GTSNPN, CDR2 SVGIG (reference sequence). The CDR3 sequence is 14 residues long. V lost 0 bases and J lost 1, with 9 bases in between. The CDR3 sequence is CAWSVRSRNTEAFF. The CDR3 DNA sequence: TGTGCCTGGAGTGTACGGTCAAGGAACACTGAAGCTTTCTTT. Based on the CDR3 plus reference TRBV30 and TRBJ1-1, the full variable domain is SQTIHQWPATLVQPVGSPLSLECTVEGTSNPNLYWYRQAAGRGLQLLFYSVGIGQISSEVPQNLSASRPQDRQFILSSKKLLLSDSGFYLCAWSVRSRNTEAFFGQGTRLTVV.

This chain links TRBV7-9 with TRBJ2-2; a possible D gene is TRBD2 (6 bases). Trimming took 6 bases from V and 2 from J, leaving 19 bases between them. Looked up from germline, CDR1 is SEHNR and CDR2 is FQNEAQ (reference sequence). This CDR3 contains 17 residues. The CDR3 protein is CASSRPTGRGNTGELFF. DNA for the CDR3: TGTGCCAGCAGTCGTCCTACGGGGCGGGGAAACACCGGGGAGCTGTTTTTT.

The gene calls are TRBV6-6 and TRBJ1-2, with unresolved D. The germline CDR1 and CDR2 sequences are MNHNY and SVGAGI (reference sequence). Trimming stripped 5 bases from V and 4 bases from J, with 17 bases between. This CDR3 is 15 amino acids long. The CDR3 region is CASSQDGGRPYGYTF. In DNA, the CDR3 is TGTGCCAGCAGTCAGGACGGAGGTCGTCCCTATGGCTACACCTTC.

The CDR3 DNA reads TGCGCCAGCAGCTTTATCGGGACAGGGGAGGCTGAAGCTTTCTTT. Translated: CASSFIGTGEAEAFF. The rearrangement joins TRBV5-1 to TRBJ1-1, with 10 bases lining up with TRBD1. Germline-derived CDR1 and CDR2 are SGHRS and YFSETQ. The CDR3 is 15 amino acids. V shed 2 bases and J 6 bases; nucleotides not matched to a gene: 7.

The chain combines TRBV11-3 with TRBJ1-6; 11 bases map to TRBD1. The CDR3 is 15 amino acids. V lost 5 bases to trimming and J lost 8 bases; unmatched junction nucleotides: 5. Germline V lookup: CDR1 SGHNT, CDR2 YENEEA. This CDR3 is CASSGPGQGDSPLHF. DNA for the CDR3: TGTGCCAGCAGCGGCCCGGGACAGGGGGATTCACCCCTCCACTTT.

V gene TRBV2 combines with J gene TRBJ2-1; D possibly corresponds to TRBD2 (7 bases). V dropped 2 bases and J dropped 5 bases, with 19 bases sitting between them. The CDR3 is 17 residues long. Germline loops: CDR1 SNHLY, CDR2 FYNNEI. CDR3 region: CASSEWGGPYTNNEQFF. CDR3 nucleotide sequence: TGTGCCAGCAGTGAATGGGGGGGCCCTTATACTAACAATGAGCAGTTCTTC.

The chain links TRBV5-6 to TRBJ2-1; the D gene is possibly TRBD2 (6 bases). The CDR3 totals 15 residues. Germline CDR1 is SGHDT and CDR2 is YYEEEE. Trimming shortened V by 4 bases and J by 8 bases, and 19 bases separated the two germline ends. DNA of the CDR3: TGTGCCAGCAGCCTCGCTGCTGGAGGGGTCTATGAGCAGTTCTTC. Its translation is CASSLAAGGVYEQFF.

This chain uses TRBV5-1 with TRBJ2-1; 12 nucleotides align to TRBD1. V was clipped by 2 bases and J by 9 bases; unmatched bases: 6. Germline lookup yields CDR1 SGHRS and CDR2 YFSETQ. CDR3 length: 15 residues. This chain's CDR3 is CASSFWDRGQGEQFF. The CDR3 DNA reads as TGCGCCAGCAGCTTTTGGGACAGGGGGCAGGGTGAGCAGTTCTTC.

The CDR3 sequence: CAISVSLDDTDTQYF. DNA of the CDR3: TGTGCCATCAGTGTATCACTCGATGACACAGATACGCAGTATTTT. The genes are TRBV10-3 and TRBJ2-3, with no clear D. V was clipped by 4 bases and J by 2 bases, with 13 bases between them. This CDR3 contains 15 residues. Germline-derived CDR1 and CDR2 are ENHRY and SYGVKD.

The chain links TRBV6-6 to TRBJ2-3; 8 nucleotides match TRBD1. Germline CDR1 reads MNHNY; CDR2 reads SVGAGI (reference sequence). The CDR3 length is 14 residues. Trimming at V came to 7 bases and at J to 4 bases, leaving 7 bases not matched to a gene. The chain's CDR3 is CASIGQGIADTQYF. The CDR3 nucleotides read TGTGCCAGCATCGGACAGGGAATTGCAGATACGCAGTATTTT.

In its sample, this clone was seen a few times. V and J are TRBV5-6 and TRBJ2-3; TRBD2 might be the D (5 bases). The CDR3 runs 15 residues. Trimming removed 4 bases at V and 4 bases at J, with 16 bases between. CDR1 is SGHDT and CDR2 is YYEEEE in the germline V gene. The CDR3 region has the DNA TGTGCCAGCAGCAAACATAGAGGGCTCGCAGATACGCAGTATTTT. It is translated as CASSKHRGLADTQYF.

The rearrangement links TRBV9 to TRBJ1-1; 8 nucleotides line up with TRBD1. The CDR3 length is 15 residues. Germline lookup yields CDR1 SGDLS and CDR2 YYNGEE. J lost 5 bases, V lost 2 bases, and 8 bases had no gene match. CDR3 nucleotides: TGTGCCAGCAGCGTGGGGGACAGGTCGGGGACTGAAGCTTTCTTT. It is translated as CASSVGDRSGTEAFF.

In its sample, this clone was seen once. This chain uses TRBV7-2 with TRBJ2-3; 10 nucleotides agree with TRBD2. CDR3 length: 16 amino acids. Trimming took 3 bases from V and 1 from J; bases not matched to a gene: 4. Germline assignment: CDR1 SGHTA and CDR2 FQGNSA. The DNA for the CDR3 is TGTGCCAGCAGCTTTGGAGCGGGGGGGCGCACAGATACGCAGTATTTT. Its translation: CASSFGAGGRTDTQYF.

The V gene is TRBV6-6, the J gene TRBJ1-4; TRBD1 matches at 8 bases. The CDR3 is made up of 13 amino acids. CDR1 MNHNY and CDR2 SVGAGI come from the germline V gene (reference sequence). J lost 8 bases, V lost 6 bases, and 5 bases had no gene match. CDR3 in DNA: TGTGCCAGCAGCTTGACAGGGGTCGAAAAACTGTTTTTT. Translated: CASSLTGVEKLFF.

The rearrangement uses TRBV7-9 and TRBJ1-2, with 7 nucleotides matching TRBD1. The CDR3 loop spans 16 amino acids. Germline CDR1 reads SEHNR; CDR2 reads FQNEAQ (reference sequence). The V segment lost 6 bases and the J segment 2 bases; nucleotides outside the gene matches: 12. The CDR3 DNA follows: TGTGCCAGCAGTTCAAGGGTAGGGGGACAGAACTATGGCTACACCTTC. Encoded protein: CASSSRVGGQNYGYTF.

This chain connects TRBV6-6 to TRBJ1-5; D gene uncertain. Per germline, CDR1 MNHNY and CDR2 SVGAGI (reference sequence). The CDR3 loop spans 15 amino acids. The V and J ends lost 2 bases and 4 bases respectively, with 12 bases between them. This chain's CDR3 is CASSYDGVGNQPQHF. DNA for the CDR3: TGTGCCAGCAGTTACGACGGGGTTGGGAATCAGCCCCAGCATTTT.